This TCR beta chain was sequenced during a study of CD8 T cells in Susac syndrome. cDNA came from roughly 0.53 to 1 ug RNA primed by random hexamers. Each CDR3 protein is one row after TCRdb ran MiXCR on the immunoSEQ multiplex PCR reads. Seen here are 300,000 or so distinct CDR3 sequences, 92% observed once, and the top ten hold over 0.05%. CDR1 SGDLS and CDR2 YYNGEE come from the germline V gene. V lost 0 bases and J 0 bases, leaving 10 bases between the germline ends. The CDR3 is 16 amino acids. The clonotype was recovered from a human donor with multiple sclerosis. Sequenced material: CD4+ T cells from PBMCs. The chain links TRBV9 to TRBJ1-3; D is ambiguous. CDR3 DNA: TGTGCCAGCAGCGTAGGGGCCCTGAACTCTGGAAACACCATATATTTT. Protein: CASSVGALNSGNTIYF.